This T cell receptor (beta chain) was sequenced during a study of T cell responses to AZD1222 COVID-19 vaccine. Study background: The study pooled second doses at about 4 or about 12 weeks. Whole-study results and caveats: The donor cohort was predominantly white British with a female majority, and clonal diversity may have been underestimated. The study identified only a handful of AZD1222 recipients as seropositive at baseline.

TCRdb's copy holds only in-frame clones and misses some; the assay was immunoSEQ multiplex PCR. This sample yields 130,000 or so clones, of which under 90% are seen a single time; 6.3% belongs to the top ten. Comments on this clone: What it binds is unknown.

There are 12 residues in the CDR3. Germline CDR1 is GTSNPN and CDR2 is SVGIG (reference sequence). V lost 1 base and J lost 13; bases outside the gene matches: 6. Here the sequenced sample was peripheral blood, taken on day 0 of AZD1222 vaccination. The sequence derives from an adult in good health. V gene TRBV30 combines with J gene TRBJ2-1, with 8 nucleotides matching TRBD2. For the CDR3, the DNA is TGTGCCTGGAGTGAAGTAGCGGGGTATCAGTTCTTC. Translation gives CAWSEVAGYQFF.